These 32 T cell receptor beta chains were sequenced from one sample in a study of blood T cell repertoires in COVID-19. Assay: immunoSEQ multiplex PCR; the TCRdb copy retains only in-frame clones and omits some. The sample comprises 140,000 or so clones, around 87% of which are singletons, and 11% rests with the top ten. What was sequenced was PBMCs or T cells enriched from blood (not recorded which). The receptor source for this set is a man aged 60 to 75 who had recovered from COVID-19.

The CDR3 region has the DNA TGTGCCAGCTCACCACTCGAGGGAGAGACCCAGTACTTC. Encoded protein: CASSPLEGETQYF. The chain is built from TRBV18 and TRBJ2-5; D may be TRBD2 (5 bases). CDR1 and CDR2 (germline): KGHSH, LQKENI. This CDR3 spans 13 amino acids. Trimming stripped 1 base from V and 4 bases from J, with 7 bases between.

This clone was counted only a few times. The J gene is TRBJ1-1, the V gene TRBV28; D remains ambiguous. From germline, CDR1 is MDHEN and CDR2 SYDVKM. The CDR3 spans 14 residues. Trimming pared 10 bases from V and 5 bases from J, leaving 20 bases between. The CDR3: CATTQERSATEAFF. The CDR3, as DNA: TGTGCCACCACTCAGGAACGATCGGCAACTGAAGCTTTCTTT.

V usage is TRBV9 and J usage is TRBJ2-7; 7 positions match TRBD1. The J segment lost 2 bases and the V segment lost 0 bases, leaving 5 bases of the junction unmatched. This CDR3 is built from 15 residues. Germline-derived CDR1 and CDR2 are SGDLS and YYNGEE. The CDR3 nucleotides are TGTGCCAGCAGCGTAGGGACAGGCCGTACCTACGAGCAGTACTTC. This codes for CASSVGTGRTYEQYF. The full variable domain, rest sourced from reference TRBV9 and TRBJ2-7, is DSGVTQTPKHLITATGQRVTLRCSPRSGDLSVYWYQQSLDQGLQFLIQYYNGEERAKGNILERFSAQQFPDLHSELNLSSLELGDSALYFCASSVGTGRTYEQYFGPGTRLTVT.

This chain uses TRBV6-5 with TRBJ1-1; tentative D call: TRBD1 (5 bases). CDR1 is MNHEY, CDR2 SVGAGI, per germline. V lost 7 bases and J 4 bases, leaving 13 bases between the germline ends. The CDR3 runs to 13 residues. This CDR3 is CASTYRGGTEAFF. CDR3 nucleotides: TGTGCCAGCACCTATAGGGGTGGCACTGAAGCTTTCTTT.

The rearrangement links TRBV7-6 to TRBJ2-1, with 10 bases identical to TRBD2. This CDR3 region has 17 residues. The ends lost 4 bases at V and 3 bases at J; junction bases unmatched: 9. Germline V gives CDR1 SGHVS, CDR2 FNYEAQ. For the CDR3, the DNA is TGTGCCAGCAGCTCCCCCGGGACTAGCGAACACTACAATGAGCAGTTCTTC. Amino acids: CASSSPGTSEHYNEQFF.

The chain links TRBV29-1 to TRBJ2-1; 7 positions agree with TRBD1. This CDR3 is built from 12 residues. CDR1 SQVTM and CDR2 ANQGSEA come from the germline V gene. Trimming removed 6 bases from V and 5 bases from J; junction bases left unmatched: 4. CDR3 protein: CSVGTANNEQFF. The CDR3 DNA reads TGCAGCGTGGGGACAGCAAACAATGAGCAGTTCTTC.

This clone was detected only once. J is TRBJ2-5 and V is TRBV18; D is unclear. The germline gives CDR1 KGHSH, CDR2 LQKENI. V was pared by 3 bases and J by 1 base, with 9 bases between. CDR3 length: 14 residues. CDR3 region: CASSPRHSQETQYF. The DNA for the CDR3 is TGTGCCAGCTCACCTAGACATTCCCAAGAGACCCAGTACTTC.

The chain combines TRBV21-1 with TRBJ1-5; the D call of TRBD1 is as the table states it, not checked on the DNA. TRBV21-1 constitutes a pseudogene. This CDR3 has 13 residues. CDR3 bases: TGTGCCAGCAGCAAAGTGGGGGACAGGTCCCAGCATTTT. This codes for CASSKVGDRSQHF.

The chain has TRBV2 and TRBJ2-3; TRBD2 might be the D (6 bases). The CDR3 sequence is 14 residues long. V dropped 10 bases and J dropped 5 bases, with 19 bases sitting between them. Germline V gene data show CDR1 as SNHLY and CDR2 as FYNNEI. The CDR3 DNA reads as TGTGCCATCCGGCGGGGCGGGGCGGGAGATACGCAGTATTTT. Protein sequence: CAIRRGGAGDTQYF.

The chain uses TRBV6-5 and TRBJ2-1, with D maybe TRBD2 (6 bases). V gave up 8 bases and J gave up 4 bases, with 18 bases separating them. From germline, CDR1 is MNHEY and CDR2 SVGAGI. The length of the CDR3 is 15 residues. CDR3 coding DNA: TGTGCCAGCGCCGGGAGCCCCGGCCCTTACAATGAGCAGTTCTTC. Its protein is CASAGSPGPYNEQFF.

V usage is TRBV5-1 and J usage is TRBJ1-1; no clear D. CDR1 SGHRS and CDR2 YFSETQ come from the germline V gene. The germline V and J ends were trimmed by 3 bases and 1 base, with 13 bases remaining between them. The CDR3 covers 15 residues. The CDR3 loop is CASSSFGPRNTEAFF. For the CDR3, the DNA is TGCGCCAGCAGCTCGTTCGGTCCGAGGAACACTGAAGCTTTCTTT. Full variable domain (outside the CDR3, taken from reference TRBV5-1 and TRBJ1-1): KAGVTQTPRYLIKTRGQQVTLSCSPISGHRSVSWYQQTPGQGLQFLFEYFSETQRNKGNFPGRFSGRQFSNSRSEMNVSTLELGDSALYLCASSSFGPRNTEAFFGQGTRLTVV.

The gene calls are TRBV30 and TRBJ1-6, with 7 bases lining up with TRBD1. This CDR3 comprises 13 residues. The germline V gene has CDR1 GTSNPN and CDR2 SVGIG (reference sequence). Trimming at V came to 1 base and at J to 10 bases, leaving 4 bases not matched to a gene. This chain's CDR3 is CAWSGQGDSPLHF. Written as DNA, the CDR3 is TGTGCCTGGAGTGGACAGGGTGACTCACCCCTCCACTTT.

J is TRBJ2-7 and V is TRBV6-5; the D gene is possibly TRBD1 (6 bases). V gave up 6 bases and J gave up 3 bases, with 15 bases separating them. Germline V gives CDR1 MNHEY, CDR2 SVGAGI. The CDR3 totals 14 residues. Written as DNA, the CDR3 is TGTGCCAGCAGCCCCACAGGGTTGGTCTACGAGCAGTACTTC. Translation: CASSPTGLVYEQYF.

The chain uses TRBV28 and TRBJ2-7; possibly TRBD1 for D (6 bases). CDR1 is MDHEN, CDR2 SYDVKM, per germline. This CDR3 spans 15 amino acids. Trimming took off 4 bases at V and 6 bases at J, with 19 bases between the two ends. CDR3 coding DNA: TGTGCCAGCAGTTCGATTGGGGCAGGGGTGGGCGAGCAGTACTTC. This codes for CASSSIGAGVGEQYF.

The rearrangement uses TRBV10-1 and TRBJ1-1, with 7 bases that match TRBD1. CDR3 size: 14 residues. CDR1 and CDR2 (germline): WNHNN, SYGVQD (reference sequence). V trimming: 3 bases; J trimming: 10 bases; junction bases outside the gene matches: 11. The DNA of the CDR3 is TGCGCCAGCAGTGAAGGGAGACAGGGTAGGACAGCTTTCTTT. The encoded protein is CASSEGRQGRTAFF.

The chain has TRBV20-1 and TRBJ1-5; no firm D call. Trimming shortened V by 3 bases and J by 4 bases, and 10 bases separated the two germline ends. Per germline, CDR1 DFQATT and CDR2 SNEGSKA (reference sequence). The CDR3 spans 13 residues. This CDR3 is CSASGSQNQPQHF. The CDR3 DNA is TGCAGTGCTAGTGGGAGCCAAAATCAGCCCCAGCATTTT.

The chain combines TRBV28 with TRBJ2-1; 9 nucleotides agree with TRBD1. This CDR3 is 17 amino acids long. Germline loops: CDR1 MDHEN, CDR2 SYDVKM. V gave up 6 bases and J gave up 10 bases; unmatched junction bases: 19. In nucleotides, the CDR3 is TGTGCCAGCAGCCCCAGGTATAGGACAGGGGTCCTCGGAGAGCAGTTCTTC. Its protein is CASSPRYRTGVLGEQFF.

The chain has TRBV6-5 and TRBJ2-7, with 9 bases identical to TRBD2. Trimming at V came to 7 bases and at J to 6 bases, leaving 7 bases not matched to a gene. The CDR3 extends over 13 amino acids. Germline lookup yields CDR1 MNHEY and CDR2 SVGAGI. CDR3 nucleotide sequence: TGTGCCAGCACCGGGACTAGCTTTTCCGAGCAGTACTTC. Its translation: CASTGTSFSEQYF.

V and J are TRBV7-9 and TRBJ2-4; 10 bases align to TRBD1. The J segment lost 2 bases and the V segment lost 4 bases, leaving 11 bases of the junction unmatched. Germline V gene sequence: CDR1 SEHNR, CDR2 FQNEAQ (reference sequence). The length of the CDR3 is 18 residues. The CDR3 here is CASSWDRGLLSTKNIQYF. CDR3 DNA sequence: TGTGCCAGCAGCTGGGACAGGGGCTTGCTTTCGACCAAAAACATTCAGTACTTC.

This chain uses TRBV19 with TRBJ1-4; D is undetermined. The germline V gene encodes CDR1 LNHDA and CDR2 SQIVND (reference sequence). V was pared by 1 base and J by 0 bases, with 3 bases between. The length of the CDR3 is 14 residues. This chain's CDR3 is CASSIAATNEKLFF. As DNA, the CDR3 is TGTGCCAGTAGTATAGCAGCAACTAATGAAAAACTGTTTTTT.

The rearrangement uses TRBV28 and TRBJ1-2; D possibly corresponds to TRBD1 (5 bases). The CDR3 covers 14 residues. Per the germline V gene, CDR1 is MDHEN and CDR2 is SYDVKM. V lost 5 bases, J lost 2 bases, and 12 bases lay in between. The CDR3 region has the DNA TGTGCCAGCAGTCCCCCCAGGGCGAACTATGGCTACACCTTC. This gives the protein CASSPPRANYGYTF.

The chain recombines TRBV10-1 with TRBJ2-7, with 9 bases lining up with TRBD1. The trim removed 4 bases at V and 3 bases at J, leaving 7 bases unmatched. CDR1 is WNHNN and CDR2 is SYGVQD in the germline V gene (reference sequence). The CDR3 is 15 residues long. The CDR3 DNA follows: TGCGCCAGCAGTGCAATAGGGACAGGGTACTACGAGCAGTACTTC. Translated: CASSAIGTGYYEQYF.

The V call is TRBV7-8, the J call TRBJ2-7; the match to TRBD1 covers 8 bases. Trimming at V came to 4 bases and at J to 6 bases, leaving 11 bases not matched to a gene. Germline lookup yields CDR1 SGHVS and CDR2 FQNEAQ. This CDR3 contains 15 residues. CDR3 sequence: CASSWSEGQGFEQYF. The CDR3 DNA reads TGTGCCAGCAGCTGGAGTGAAGGACAGGGCTTCGAGCAGTACTTC.

V usage is TRBV18 and J usage is TRBJ1-4; D is possibly TRBD1 (5 bases). V was shortened by 4 bases and J by 7 bases, with 13 bases between the two germline ends. CDR1 and CDR2 from the germline V gene are KGHSH and LQKENI. CDR3 length: 14 residues. In DNA form, the CDR3 reads TGTGCCAGCTCACAAGGACGGGGGGGTGAAAAACTGTTTTTT. Translating it yields CASSQGRGGEKLFF.

This clone showed up just once. The chain uses TRBV5-1 and TRBJ1-1, with TRBD1 matching over 9 bases. V was pared by 4 bases and J by 4 bases, with 8 bases of the junction left unmatched. The CDR3 has 15 residues. Germline V gene lookup returns CDR1 SGHRS and CDR2 YFSETQ. The CDR3 nucleotides read TGCGCCAGCAGCAGGGGGACAGGGACACGCACTGAAGCTTTCTTT. Translation gives CASSRGTGTRTEAFF.

This chain connects TRBV27 to TRBJ1-1; tentative D call: TRBD1 (5 bases). Trimming cost V 5 bases and J 1 base, with 11 bases left between them. Looked up from germline, CDR1 is MNHEY and CDR2 is SMNVEV (reference sequence). This CDR3 has 14 residues. DNA of the CDR3: TGTGCCAGCAGTGAGCTAGGGGCGAACACTGAAGCTTTCTTT. Translating gives CASSELGANTEAFF.

The genes are TRBV27 and TRBJ2-7; D gene unclear. V shed 4 bases and J shed 7 bases, with 8 bases lying between them. This CDR3 is built from 11 residues. In germline, CDR1 is MNHEY, CDR2 SMNVEV (reference sequence). The CDR3 DNA reads TGTGCCAGCAGTTCGGGTGGGGAGCAGTACTTC. Protein: CASSSGGEQYF.

The CDR3 reads CASTRGQGAGDEQYF. The CDR3 DNA follows: TGTGCCAGCACCAGGGGACAGGGGGCTGGAGACGAGCAGTACTTC. The V and J genes are TRBV27 and TRBJ2-7; 12 bases agree with TRBD1. Germline V gene lookup returns CDR1 MNHEY and CDR2 SMNVEV (reference sequence). Germline trimming cut 7 bases from V and 5 bases from J; bases unmatched to any gene: 9. This CDR3 contains 15 residues.

This chain uses TRBV4-2 with TRBJ2-7; TRBD2 matches at 9 bases. This CDR3 is 15 amino acids long. The germline V gene encodes CDR1 LGHNA and CDR2 YNFKEQ. The trim removed 1 base at V and 3 bases at J, leaving 4 bases unmatched. CDR3 sequence: CASSQVSGSVYEQYF. The CDR3 DNA reads as TGTGCCAGCAGCCAAGTTAGCGGGAGTGTCTACGAGCAGTACTTC.

This chain joins TRBV7-7 and TRBJ2-5; 8 bases map to TRBD1. With 4 bases clipped from V and 0 bases from J, the junction kept 4 bases outside the gene matches. This CDR3 region has 15 residues. The germline CDR1 and CDR2 sequences are SSHAT and FNYEAQ (reference sequence). CDR3 in DNA: TGTGCCAGCAGCTGGGGACAGGCGTACCAAGAGACCCAGTACTTC. Translating gives CASSWGQAYQETQYF.

This clone was seen a few times. The rearrangement joins TRBV7-9 to TRBJ1-5, with TRBD1 as a possible D gene (5 bases). The germline CDR1 and CDR2 sequences are SEHNR and FQNEAQ (reference sequence). The CDR3 consists of 13 residues. The ends were cut back, 5 bases at V and 6 bases at J, with 11 bases in the middle. The CDR3 DNA reads as TGTGCCAGCAGCCGGGGGGTTGTTCAGCCCCAGCATTTT. Translation: CASSRGVVQPQHF.

The rearrangement joins TRBV9 to TRBJ2-7; 10 positions agree with TRBD2. This CDR3 comprises 16 residues. After removal of 2 bases from V and 5 bases from J, the junction contained 10 bases not matched to a gene. Germline V gives CDR1 SGDLS, CDR2 YYNGEE. CDR3 amino acids: CASSVQAGGFVNEQYF. Here the CDR3 DNA reads TGTGCCAGCAGCGTCCAAGCGGGAGGGTTTGTAAACGAGCAGTACTTC.